This is a list of T cell receptor beta chains from one sample in a study of identical twins. TCRdb re-called the 5' RACE reads through MiXCR, storing one row per CDR3 protein. The table shows approximately 890,000 distinct CDR3 sequences, with roughly an eighth occurring only once. These data were also filed under a second study, of yellow fever vaccine responses in identical twins.

Material for sequencing was PBMCs. The receptors come from a woman between 18 and 30 years old in good health. Both conserved end residues are part of each CDR3. Fields, in order: J gene, D gene, V gene, clone size, CDR3 protein, CDR3 DNA. D genes are given only for firm matches. The size of a clone is reported for some rows only, either as once, few or many, or as a class for expanded clones.

j_gene: TRBJ2-7
d_gene: .
v_gene: TRBV19
abundance: .
CDR3aa: CASSTPPGRIAYEQYF
CDR3nt: TGTGCCAGTAGTACTCCCCCCGGCCGCATCGCCTACGAGCAGTACTTC

j_gene: TRBJ2-3
d_gene: .
v_gene: TRBV5-6
abundance: few
CDR3aa: CASSLVRAYTDTQYF
CDR3nt: TGTGCCAGCAGCTTGGTGCGTGCCTACACAGATACGCAGTATTTT

j_gene: TRBJ2-3
d_gene: TRBD1
v_gene: TRBV10-3
abundance: .
CDR3aa: CAIAKGLVDRLTDTQYF
CDR3nt: TGTGCCATCGCGAAAGGGCTCGTGGACAGGCTAACAGATACGCAGTATTTT

j_gene: TRBJ2-2
d_gene: TRBD2
v_gene: TRBV13
abundance: .
CDR3aa: CASNRLAGVSGELFF
CDR3nt: TGTGCCAGCAACCGACTAGCGGGAGTCTCCGGGGAGCTGTTTTTT

j_gene: TRBJ2-5
d_gene: TRBD1
v_gene: TRBV6-1
abundance: .
CDR3aa: CASSIGTGRETQYF
CDR3nt: TGTGCCAGCAGTATAGGGACAGGGCGGGAGACCCAGTACTTC

j_gene: TRBJ2-1
d_gene: .
v_gene: TRBV15
abundance: .
CDR3aa: CATSRDLNSEQFF
CDR3nt: TGTGCCACCAGCAGAGATTTGAACTCTGAGCAGTTCTTC

j_gene: TRBJ1-6
d_gene: TRBD1
v_gene: TRBV9
abundance: .
CDR3aa: CASSVGGSGGSSPLHF
CDR3nt: TGTGCCAGCAGCGTAGGAGGCTCAGGGGGGTCTTCACCCCTCCACTTT

j_gene: TRBJ2-1
d_gene: .
v_gene: TRBV5-5
abundance: many
CDR3aa: CASSLARGKVYNEQFF
CDR3nt: TGTGCCAGCAGCTTGGCCCGGGGGAAAGTCTACAATGAGCAGTTCTTC

j_gene: TRBJ2-1
d_gene: .
v_gene: TRBV29-1
abundance: few
CDR3aa: CSVEGVATGSYNEQFF
CDR3nt: TGCAGCGTTGAGGGGGTCGCAACGGGCTCCTACAATGAGCAGTTCTTC

j_gene: TRBJ2-6
d_gene: TRBD1
v_gene: TRBV29-1
abundance: .
CDR3aa: CSVPRDSISGANVLTF
CDR3nt: TGCAGCGTTCCTCGGGACAGCATCTCTGGGGCCAACGTCCTGACTTTC

j_gene: TRBJ2-7
d_gene: .
v_gene: TRBV12-3/TRBV12-4
abundance: few
CDR3aa: CASSPQAGPYEQYF
CDR3nt: TGTGCCAGCAGTCCCCAGGCGGGACCCTACGAGCAGTACTTC

j_gene: TRBJ2-1
d_gene: TRBD2
v_gene: TRBV12-3/TRBV12-4
abundance: many
CDR3aa: CASTWGGRPQTNNEQFF
CDR3nt: TGTGCCAGCACCTGGGGCGGGAGACCCCAAACAAACAATGAGCAGTTCTTC

j_gene: TRBJ2-7
d_gene: .
v_gene: TRBV3-1
abundance: .
CDR3aa: CASSQDLLAFSYEQYF
CDR3nt: TGTGCCAGCAGCCAAGATCTCTTAGCGTTCTCCTACGAGCAGTACTTC

j_gene: TRBJ2-1
d_gene: TRBD2
v_gene: TRBV5-1
abundance: .
CDR3aa: CASSPDEGGNDEQFF
CDR3nt: TGCGCCAGCAGCCCCGACGAGGGAGGGAATGATGAGCAGTTCTTC

j_gene: TRBJ1-5
d_gene: .
v_gene: TRBV20-1
abundance: many
CDR3aa: CSASVSGSQPQHF
CDR3nt: TGCAGTGCTAGTGTTTCAGGGAGTCAGCCCCAGCATTTT

j_gene: TRBJ2-1
d_gene: .
v_gene: TRBV7-6
abundance: .
CDR3aa: CASTPLWQTTYNEQFF
CDR3nt: TGTGCCAGCACTCCCTTATGGCAAACTACCTACAATGAGCAGTTCTTC

j_gene: TRBJ2-1
d_gene: TRBD1
v_gene: TRBV7-6
abundance: many
CDR3aa: CASSLVRTGVVEQFF
CDR3nt: TGTGCCAGCAGCTTAGTTAGGACAGGGGTCGTTGAGCAGTTCTTC

j_gene: TRBJ2-7
d_gene: TRBD2
v_gene: TRBV4-2
abundance: few
CDR3aa: CASSFGVAGRYEQYF
CDR3nt: TGTGCCAGCAGCTTCGGAGTAGCGGGACGGTACGAGCAGTACTTC

j_gene: TRBJ2-1
d_gene: TRBD2
v_gene: TRBV4-2
abundance: .
CDR3aa: CASSQITGTTNNEQFF
CDR3nt: TGTGCCAGCAGCCAAATCACCGGGACTACTAACAATGAGCAGTTCTTC

j_gene: TRBJ1-2
d_gene: TRBD1
v_gene: TRBV12-3/TRBV12-4
abundance: .
CDR3aa: CASRQPGTGVKYGYTF
CDR3nt: TGTGCCAGCAGACAACCCGGGACAGGGGTTAAGTATGGCTACACCTTC

j_gene: TRBJ1-5
d_gene: TRBD1
v_gene: TRBV10-2
abundance: .
CDR3aa: CASGGTEIQPQHF
CDR3nt: TGCGCCAGCGGAGGGACAGAAATACAGCCCCAGCATTTT

j_gene: TRBJ1-1
d_gene: .
v_gene: TRBV10-3
abundance: many
CDR3aa: CAISDHDLPEAFF
CDR3nt: TGTGCCATCAGTGACCATGACTTGCCTGAAGCTTTCTTT

j_gene: TRBJ2-6
d_gene: .
v_gene: TRBV12-3/TRBV12-4
abundance: .
CDR3aa: CACRKPGSPRSGANVLTF
CDR3nt: TGTGCCTGCAGAAAGCCGGGCTCCCCCCGCTCTGGGGCCAACGTCCTGACTTTC

j_gene: TRBJ1-1
d_gene: TRBD1
v_gene: TRBV12-3/TRBV12-4
abundance: .
CDR3aa: CASSDRGIATEAFF
CDR3nt: TGTGCCAGCAGTGACAGGGGTATTGCCACTGAAGCTTTCTTT

j_gene: TRBJ2-2
d_gene: .
v_gene: TRBV5-1
abundance: few
CDR3aa: CASSLAVTQTGELFF
CDR3nt: TGCGCCAGCAGCTTGGCTGTCACCCAGACCGGGGAGCTGTTTTTT

j_gene: TRBJ1-1
d_gene: .
v_gene: TRBV28
abundance: .
CDR3aa: CASSHLGRGTPNGDTEAFF
CDR3nt: TGTGCCAGCAGCCACCTGGGAAGGGGGACTCCTAACGGGGACACTGAAGCTTTCTTT

j_gene: TRBJ1-2
d_gene: .
v_gene: TRBV29-1
abundance: .
CDR3aa: CSVDPVVREGYTF
CDR3nt: TGCAGCGTTGATCCGGTCGTAAGGGAGGGCTACACCTTC

j_gene: TRBJ1-6
d_gene: .
v_gene: TRBV27
abundance: .
CDR3aa: CASSPPGGSNSPLHF
CDR3nt: TGTGCCAGCAGTCCCCCGGGCGGGAGCAATTCACCCCTCCACTTT

j_gene: TRBJ2-5
d_gene: .
v_gene: TRBV27
abundance: .
CDR3aa: CASSFLWTEQETQYF
CDR3nt: TGTGCCAGCAGTTTTTTGTGGACCGAACAAGAGACCCAGTACTTC

j_gene: TRBJ2-2
d_gene: TRBD2
v_gene: TRBV20-1
abundance: .
CDR3aa: CSARDYLNTGELFF
CDR3nt: TGCAGTGCGCGGGACTACCTAAACACCGGGGAGCTGTTTTTT

j_gene: TRBJ2-5
d_gene: TRBD2
v_gene: TRBV4-1
abundance: .
CDR3aa: CASSPSGIGQTQYF
CDR3nt: TGCGCCAGCAGCCCTAGCGGGATAGGACAGACCCAGTACTTC

j_gene: TRBJ2-5
d_gene: TRBD1
v_gene: TRBV28
abundance: .
CDR3aa: CASSLAGTAIQETQYF
CDR3nt: TGTGCCAGCAGTTTAGCAGGGACAGCCATCCAAGAGACCCAGTACTTC

j_gene: TRBJ2-3
d_gene: .
v_gene: TRBV3-1
abundance: .
CDR3aa: CASSQVDGTDTQYF
CDR3nt: TGTGCCAGCAGCCAAGTGGACGGCACAGATACGCAGTATTTT

j_gene: TRBJ2-3
d_gene: TRBD1
v_gene: TRBV5-1
abundance: .
CDR3aa: CASRTGYSDTQYF
CDR3nt: TGCGCCAGCAGGACAGGGTATTCAGATACGCAGTATTTT

j_gene: TRBJ2-3
d_gene: .
v_gene: TRBV19
abundance: few
CDR3aa: CASSVANADTQYF
CDR3nt: TGTGCCAGTAGTGTCGCCAATGCAGATACGCAGTATTTT

j_gene: TRBJ2-2
d_gene: TRBD2
v_gene: TRBV20-1
abundance: few
CDR3aa: CSAREGLAGGGGELFF
CDR3nt: TGCAGTGCTAGAGAGGGACTAGCGGGGGGTGGCGGGGAGCTGTTTTTT

j_gene: TRBJ2-2
d_gene: .
v_gene: TRBV15
abundance: few
CDR3aa: CATSRDFEELFF
CDR3nt: TGTGCCACCAGCAGAGATTTTGAGGAGCTGTTTTTT

j_gene: TRBJ2-1
d_gene: TRBD2
v_gene: TRBV7-3
abundance: .
CDR3aa: CASSRAGAAYNEQFF
CDR3nt: TGTGCCAGCAGCCGAGCGGGGGCGGCCTACAATGAGCAGTTCTTC

j_gene: TRBJ1-1
d_gene: .
v_gene: TRBV20-1
abundance: many
CDR3aa: CSAPRSLNTEAFF
CDR3nt: TGCAGTGCTCCCCGCAGTCTGAACACTGAAGCTTTCTTT

j_gene: TRBJ2-4
d_gene: .
v_gene: TRBV28
abundance: few
CDR3aa: CATSGAPPGVANIQYF
CDR3nt: TGTGCCACCTCTGGGGCCCCGCCGGGTGTCGCGAACATTCAGTACTTC

j_gene: TRBJ1-4
d_gene: .
v_gene: TRBV12-3/TRBV12-4
abundance: few
CDR3aa: CASRSDSWKLFF
CDR3nt: TGTGCCAGCAGATCGGACAGTTGGAAACTGTTTTTT

j_gene: TRBJ2-1
d_gene: TRBD1
v_gene: TRBV7-9
abundance: .
CDR3aa: CASFRDSDYNEQFF
CDR3nt: TGTGCCAGCTTCCGGGACAGCGACTACAATGAGCAGTTCTTC